These 28 T cell receptor beta chains share one sample of origin, sequenced in a study of human T cells and chemical hapten exposure. Documented time point: patch test 3, about 24 weeks after DPC sensitization. Treatment of the sample: therapeutic diphenylcyclopropenone sensitization with weekly scalp DPC. TCRdb itself ran the RACE reads through MiXCR, one entry per CDR3 protein. The data contain 50,000 to 70,000 distinct CDR3 sequences, around 12% of them singletons. The specimen was whole blood, collected in connection with sensitization to the hapten diphenylcyclopropenone (DPC). The receptors were gathered from a young man with alopecia areata. Some clones in this sample may be carry-over from other donors' samples.

This chain links TRBV2 with TRBJ1-1, with D tentatively TRBD1 (5 bases). CDR3 length equals 15 residues. V was pared by 6 bases and J by 0 bases, with 14 bases between. Looked up from germline, CDR1 is SNHLY and CDR2 is FYNNEI. The CDR3 region has the DNA TGTGCCAGCAGGGGGACTGCATCGATGAACACTGAAGCTTTCTTT. This translates into CASRGTASMNTEAFF. The whole variable domain, filled in from reference TRBV2 and TRBJ1-1, reads EPEVTQTPSHQVTQMGQEVILRCVPISNHLYFYWYRQILGQKVEFLVSFYNNEISEKSEIFDDQFSVERPDGSNFTLKIRSTKLEDSAMYFCASRGTASMNTEAFFGQGTRLTVV.

This clonotype was seen ten or more times. J is TRBJ2-1 and V is TRBV7-9, with a tentative D call TRBD2 (6 bases). The germline V gene encodes CDR1 SEHNR and CDR2 FQNEAQ (reference sequence). Deletions cut 3 bases from V and 8 bases from J, with 14 bases between. The CDR3 length is 14 residues. The CDR3 nucleotides are TGTGCCAGCAGCTTTTCACTAGCCCTCCATGAGCAGTTCTTC. Translated: CASSFSLALHEQFF.

A single count supports this clonotype. The V gene is TRBV7-2, the J gene TRBJ2-1; D might be TRBD1 (7 bases). The CDR3 covers 17 residues. Germline V CDR1 and CDR2: SGHTA, FQGNSA. V was shortened by 4 bases and J by 5 bases, with 21 bases between the two germline ends. CDR3 DNA sequence: TGTGCCAGCAGCTCCGCCCGGGCAGGGGGGATACACAATGAGCAGTTCTTC. Its protein is CASSSARAGGIHNEQFF. The full variable domain, in which reference TRBV7-2 and TRBJ2-1 provide the parts outside the CDR3, is GAGVSQSPSNKVTEKGKDVELRCDPISGHTALYWYRQSLGQGLEFLIYFQGNSAPDKSGLPSDRFSAERTGGSVSTLTIQRTQQEDSAVYLCASSSARAGGIHNEQFFGPGTRLTVL.

The rearrangement links TRBV6-5 to TRBJ1-1; 10 bases line up with TRBD1. Trimming took 5 bases from V and 4 from J; bases not matched to a gene: 10. This CDR3 has 16 residues. Germline V CDR1 and CDR2: MNHEY, SVGAGI. CDR3 protein: CASSRRQGAVATEAFF. The CDR3 nucleotides are TGTGCCAGCAGTCGTCGACAGGGGGCAGTTGCCACTGAAGCTTTCTTT.

This clonotype occurred many times. This chain links TRBV7-6 with TRBJ2-1; maybe TRBD1 (6 bases). V was pared by 3 bases and J by 8 bases, with 14 bases between. Germline V gene data show CDR1 as SGHVS and CDR2 as FNYEAQ. This CDR3 is 14 amino acids long. Here the CDR3 DNA reads TGTGCCAGCAGCTTGGGCCGTGGGGGCCATGAGCAGTTCTTC. Its protein product is CASSLGRGGHEQFF.

V and J are TRBV10-2 and TRBJ2-1, with D possibly TRBD2 on 5 matching bases. Germline-derived CDR1 and CDR2 are WSHSY and SAAADI. The CDR3 spans 12 residues. V was pared by 6 bases and J by 8 bases, with 11 bases between. DNA of the CDR3: TGCGCCAGCAGGTTCCTAGCCGATGAGCAGTTCTTC. Protein sequence: CASRFLADEQFF.

This clonotype turned up a few times. The rearrangement links TRBV3-1 to TRBJ2-5; D is undetermined. The CDR3 covers 11 residues. Germline V CDR1 and CDR2: LGHDT, YNNKEL (reference sequence). Trimming shortened V by 2 bases and J by 4 bases, and 2 bases separated the two germline ends. CDR3 coding DNA: TGTGCCAGCAGCCAACTAGAGACCCAGTACTTC. It translates to CASSQLETQYF.

This rearrangement joins TRBV15 to TRBJ1-6; D perhaps matches TRBD1 (5 bases). In germline, CDR1 is LNHNV, CDR2 YYDKDF (reference sequence). This CDR3 has 12 amino acids. Trimming took 9 bases from V and 8 from J, leaving 11 bases between them. In nucleotides, the CDR3 is TGTGCCACGCAGCAGGGCTATTCACCCCTCCACTTT. Protein product: CATQQGYSPLHF.

The V gene is TRBV6-1, the J gene TRBJ2-2; 10 bases are a match to TRBD1. CDR3 length equals 18 residues. The V gene's germline CDR1 is MNHNS and CDR2 SASEGT. V lost 0 bases, J lost 5 bases, and 9 bases stayed unmatched. The CDR3 bases are TGTGCCAGCAGTGAAGCCCACTGGGGACAGGGGCGGACCGGGGAGCTGTTTTTT. Its translation is CASSEAHWGQGRTGELFF.

The chain employs TRBV5-1 and TRBJ2-1; D remains ambiguous. Trimming cost V 0 bases and J 2 bases, with 9 bases left between them. The CDR3 is 15 amino acids. Germline-derived CDR1 and CDR2 are SGHRS and YFSETQ. In nucleotides, the CDR3 is TGCGCCAGCAGCTTGGTACCGATCACCTACAATGAGCAGTTCTTC. Its translation: CASSLVPITYNEQFF.

This clonotype came up a few times. V usage is TRBV28 and J usage is TRBJ1-1, with a weak D call TRBD1 (6 bases). Trimming removed 2 bases from V and 4 bases from J, with 14 bases in between. CDR3 length equals 15 residues. Germline V gives CDR1 MDHEN, CDR2 SYDVKM. The CDR3 nucleotides are TGTGCCAGCAGTTTAGGGGGGGCAGGTAGCACTGAAGCTTTCTTT. This sequence encodes CASSLGGAGSTEAFF.

This clonotype showed up many times. V is TRBV7-2 and J is TRBJ1-6; no clear D gene. The V gene lost 0 bases and the J gene lost 14 bases, with 11 bases spanning the gap. CDR1 and CDR2 (germline): SGHTA, FQGNSA. The CDR3 sequence is 13 residues long. The DNA of the CDR3 is TGTGCCAGCAGCTTAGCTCCTGACGAGGCCCTCCACTTT. Translated, it gives CASSLAPDEALHF.

A few counts support this clonotype. The chain employs TRBV29-1 and TRBJ2-1; 10 bases fit TRBD1. The ends lost 5 bases at V and 0 bases at J; junction bases unmatched: 4. The CDR3 is made up of 15 amino acids. CDR1 and CDR2 (germline): SQVTM, ANQGSEA. The CDR3 DNA follows: TGCAGCGTTTTGGGACAGGGGAACTCCTACAATGAGCAGTTCTTC. Encoded protein: CSVLGQGNSYNEQFF.

The V and J genes are TRBV11-2 and TRBJ2-5; D is unclear. This CDR3 is built from 15 residues. Germline lookup yields CDR1 SGHAT and CDR2 FQNNGV. V was clipped by 0 bases and J by 2 bases, with 10 bases between them. The DNA for the CDR3 is TGTGCCAGCAGCTTAGAAATTAACAGACAAGAGACCCAGTACTTC. Translated: CASSLEINRQETQYF. The variable domain in full, completed from reference TRBV11-2 and TRBJ2-5, reads EAGVAQSPRYKIIEKRQSVAFWCNPISGHATLYWYQQILGQGPKLLIQFQNNGVVDDSQLPKDRFSAERLKGVDSTLKIQPAKLEDSAVYLCASSLEINRQETQYFGPGTRLLVL.

The chain combines TRBV7-2 with TRBJ1-2; weak D call: TRBD1 (5 bases). The CDR3 runs to 16 residues. Trimming took 0 bases from V and 4 from J, leaving 15 bases between them. Germline loops: CDR1 SGHTA, CDR2 FQGNSA. CDR3 coding DNA: TGTGCCAGCAGCTTAGCCCGACAGACTCCTGTCTATGGCTACACCTTC. Protein: CASSLARQTPVYGYTF. Full variable domain (outside the CDR3, taken from reference TRBV7-2 and TRBJ1-2): GAGVSQSPSNKVTEKGKDVELRCDPISGHTALYWYRQSLGQGLEFLIYFQGNSAPDKSGLPSDRFSAERTGGSVSTLTIQRTQQEDSAVYLCASSLARQTPVYGYTFGSGTRLTVV.

This clonotype was seen more than once but under ten times. This chain uses TRBV24-1 with TRBJ1-5; D may be TRBD1 (5 bases). The CDR3 contains 15 residues. Germline V gives CDR1 KGHDR, CDR2 SFDVKD. V lost 2 bases and J 3 bases, leaving 10 bases between the germline ends. This chain's CDR3 is CATSDSDSHNQPQHF. CDR3 in DNA: TGTGCCACCAGTGATTCAGACAGCCACAATCAGCCCCAGCATTTT.

The V and J genes are TRBV28 and TRBJ2-7, with D perhaps being TRBD1 or TRBD2 (6 bases each). Per the germline V gene, CDR1 is MDHEN and CDR2 is SYDVKM. Trimming pared 4 bases from V and 2 bases from J, leaving 12 bases between. There are 14 residues in the CDR3. CDR3 sequence reads: CASSSAGGTYEQYF. In nucleotides, the CDR3 is TGTGCCAGCAGTTCCGCCGGGGGCACCTACGAGCAGTACTTC.

This clonotype was counted between two and nine times. The chain employs TRBV4-1 and TRBJ1-2; no clear D. Germline CDR1 reads MGHRA; CDR2 reads YSYEKL. This CDR3 region has 16 residues. The V end lost 1 base, the J end lost 5 bases, and 17 bases lay between the germline ends. This CDR3 is CASSQGPRKGEYGYTF. In DNA form, the CDR3 reads TGCGCCAGCAGCCAAGGCCCCCGGAAGGGCGAGTATGGCTACACCTTC.

This clonotype was recorded many times. The V call is TRBV9, the J call TRBJ2-3, with D unresolved. The CDR3 has 14 amino acids. Trimming took off 0 bases at V and 0 bases at J, with 5 bases between the two ends. The germline CDR1 and CDR2 sequences are SGDLS and YYNGEE. The CDR3 nucleotides read TGTGCCAGCAGCGTAGGAGTCAGCACAGATACGCAGTATTTT. Protein: CASSVGVSTDTQYF.

The rearrangement links TRBV7-9 to TRBJ2-1; no clear D. The CDR3 sequence is 12 residues long. V gave up 5 bases and J gave up 9 bases, with 11 bases separating them. Germline lookup yields CDR1 SEHNR and CDR2 FQNEAQ (reference sequence). CDR3 in amino acids: CASSQPGPEQFF. CDR3 nucleotides: TGTGCCAGCAGCCAACCGGGCCCTGAGCAGTTCTTC.

V and J are TRBV7-9 and TRBJ2-7, with TRBD1 identical over 9 bases. Germline V lookup: CDR1 SEHNR, CDR2 FQNEAQ (reference sequence). CDR3 length equals 14 residues. The V gene end was trimmed by 4 bases and the J gene end by 5 bases; junction bases not matched to a gene: 6. The CDR3 loop is CASSSRTGANEQYF. In DNA form, the CDR3 reads TGTGCCAGCAGCTCGCGGACAGGGGCCAACGAGCAGTACTTC.

In its sample, this clonotype was seen many times. The chain carries TRBV28 and TRBJ2-7; 8 bases are shared with TRBD1. Germline V lookup: CDR1 MDHEN, CDR2 SYDVKM. The CDR3 is 15 residues long. The V segment lost 6 bases and the J segment 2 bases; nucleotides outside the gene matches: 9. The CDR3 protein is CASSLPGQGTYEQYF. For the CDR3, the DNA is TGTGCCAGCAGCCTACCCGGACAGGGCACCTACGAGCAGTACTTC.

In this sample, this clonotype turned up a few times. The V and J genes are TRBV24-1 and TRBJ2-2; D is undetermined. The CDR3 has 12 amino acids. With 12 bases removed from V and 8 bases from J, the gap between germline ends came to 15 bases. In germline, CDR1 is KGHDR, CDR2 SFDVKD. CDR3 protein: CASQRLPGELFF. For the CDR3, the DNA is TGTGCCTCCCAACGACTCCCGGGGGAGCTGTTTTTT.

This clonotype was seen ten or more times. The J gene is TRBJ2-1, the V gene TRBV20-1; 10 nucleotides match TRBD1. CDR3 size: 16 residues. Trimming cost V 2 bases and J 8 bases; bases outside gene matches: 12. Germline V gene data show CDR1 as DFQATT and CDR2 as SNEGSKA (reference sequence). The CDR3 is CSARNHGQGGDDEQFF. For the CDR3, the DNA is TGCAGTGCTAGAAACCATGGACAGGGGGGCGACGATGAGCAGTTCTTC.

The gene calls are TRBV7-2 and TRBJ2-1; unclear D gene. This CDR3 contains 12 residues. The V gene lost 0 bases and the J gene lost 7 bases, with 4 bases spanning the gap. Germline-derived CDR1 and CDR2 are SGHTA and FQGNSA. CDR3 sequence: CASSLAANEQFF. CDR3 coding DNA: TGTGCCAGCAGCTTAGCGGCTAATGAGCAGTTCTTC.

The sample holds many counts of this clonotype. V is TRBV7-2 and J is TRBJ2-7, with D possibly matching TRBD1 (6 bases). The CDR3 contains 15 residues. CDR1 and CDR2 (germline): SGHTA, FQGNSA. V dropped 5 bases and J dropped 4 bases, with 18 bases sitting between them. CDR3 amino acids: CASSPFTGSMYEQYF. The CDR3 DNA sequence: TGTGCCAGCAGCCCGTTCACAGGGAGTATGTACGAGCAGTACTTC.

This clonotype was seen a handful of times. The chain has TRBV5-1 and TRBJ1-1; D unclear. Germline CDR1 and CDR2: SGHRS and YFSETQ. The CDR3 is made up of 14 amino acids. V was trimmed by 2 bases and J by 4 bases, leaving 12 bases between them. This CDR3 reads CASSFDYPGTEAFF. The CDR3 region has the DNA TGCGCCAGCAGCTTCGATTATCCGGGCACTGAAGCTTTCTTT.

The sample holds many counts of this clonotype. The chain links TRBV3-1 to TRBJ1-5; the D is unclear. Germline V gene data show CDR1 as LGHDT and CDR2 as YNNKEL (reference sequence). Trimming removed 1 base from V and 4 bases from J, with 2 bases in between. The CDR3 sequence is 12 residues long. The CDR3 here is CASSQGNQPQHF. CDR3 DNA sequence: TGTGCCAGCAGCCAAGGTAATCAGCCCCAGCATTTT.